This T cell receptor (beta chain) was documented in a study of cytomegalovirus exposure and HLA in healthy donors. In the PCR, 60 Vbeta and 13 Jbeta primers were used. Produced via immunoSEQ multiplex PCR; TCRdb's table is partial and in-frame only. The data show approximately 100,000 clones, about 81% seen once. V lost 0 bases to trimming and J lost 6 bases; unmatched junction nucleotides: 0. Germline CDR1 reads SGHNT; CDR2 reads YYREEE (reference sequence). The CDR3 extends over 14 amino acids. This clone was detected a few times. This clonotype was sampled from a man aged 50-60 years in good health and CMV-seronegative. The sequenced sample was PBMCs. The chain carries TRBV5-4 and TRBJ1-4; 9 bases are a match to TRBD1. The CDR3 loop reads CASSLGDRDEKLFF. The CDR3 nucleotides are TGTGCCAGCAGCTTGGGGGACAGGGATGAAAAACTGTTTTTT.